Given below is one TCR beta chain in context. Antigen specificity is unknown. With 3 bases removed from V and 3 bases from J, the gap between germline ends came to 10 bases. The CDR3 has 14 amino acids. The germline V gene has CDR1 WNHNN and CDR2 SYGVQD (reference sequence). This sample stems from a study of cytomegalovirus exposure and HLA in healthy donors. Overall study results and limits: Later analysis reportedly placed an Asian-associated ancestry cluster below the roughly 700-donor mean in N-insertions. Cytomegalovirus association was assigned to 150 to 200 TCR beta chains.

The PCR used 60 Vbeta and 13 Jbeta primers. The protocol was immunoSEQ multiplex PCR, while the TCRdb copy is restricted to in-frame clones and leaves out a portion. The table includes about 120,000 clones, 80% detected once. This chain links TRBV10-1 with TRBJ2-3; D is ambiguous. Sequenced: PBMCs. This receptor was taken from a female donor in good health and CMV-seronegative. The DNA of the CDR3 is TGCGCCAGCAGTGAAGTCGACTCTACAGATACGCAGTATTTT. As protein: CASSEVDSTDTQYF.